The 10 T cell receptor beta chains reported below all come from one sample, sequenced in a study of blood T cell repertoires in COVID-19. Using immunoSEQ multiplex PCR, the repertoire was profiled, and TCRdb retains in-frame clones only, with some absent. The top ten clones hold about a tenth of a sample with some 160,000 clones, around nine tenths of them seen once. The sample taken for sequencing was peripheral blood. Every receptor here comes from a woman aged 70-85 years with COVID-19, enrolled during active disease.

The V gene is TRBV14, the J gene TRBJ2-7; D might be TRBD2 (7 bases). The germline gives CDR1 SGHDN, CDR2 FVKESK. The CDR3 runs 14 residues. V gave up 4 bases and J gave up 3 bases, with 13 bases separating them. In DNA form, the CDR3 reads TGTGCCAGCAGCCGCAGGGGAGGGGTCTACGAGCAGTACTTC. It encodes CASSRRGGVYEQYF.

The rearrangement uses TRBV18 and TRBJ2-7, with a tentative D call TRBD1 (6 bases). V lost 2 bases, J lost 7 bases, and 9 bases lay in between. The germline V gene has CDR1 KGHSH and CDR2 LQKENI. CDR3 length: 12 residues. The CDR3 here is CASSPEGGEQYF. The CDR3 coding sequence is TGTGCCAGCTCACCAGAAGGGGGTGAGCAGTACTTC.

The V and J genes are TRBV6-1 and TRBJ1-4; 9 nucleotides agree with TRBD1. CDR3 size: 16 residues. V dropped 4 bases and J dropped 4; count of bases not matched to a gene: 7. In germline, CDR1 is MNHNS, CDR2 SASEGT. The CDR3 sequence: CASSGSGQGNNEKLFF. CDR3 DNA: TGTGCCAGCAGTGGTTCCGGACAGGGGAATAATGAAAAACTGTTTTTT.

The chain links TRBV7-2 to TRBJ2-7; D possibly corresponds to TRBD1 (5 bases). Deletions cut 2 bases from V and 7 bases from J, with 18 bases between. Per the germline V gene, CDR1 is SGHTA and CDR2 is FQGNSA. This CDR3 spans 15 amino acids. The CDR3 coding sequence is TGTGCCAGCAGCTTACCCCTGGCAGGGCGTCATGAGCAGTACTTC. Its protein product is CASSLPLAGRHEQYF.

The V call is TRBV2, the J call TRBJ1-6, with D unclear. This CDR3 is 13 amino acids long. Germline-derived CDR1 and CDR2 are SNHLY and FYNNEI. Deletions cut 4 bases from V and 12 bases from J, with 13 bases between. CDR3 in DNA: TGTGCCAGCAGTGTTAACCGGGAAGAACCCCTCCACTTT. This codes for CASSVNREEPLHF.

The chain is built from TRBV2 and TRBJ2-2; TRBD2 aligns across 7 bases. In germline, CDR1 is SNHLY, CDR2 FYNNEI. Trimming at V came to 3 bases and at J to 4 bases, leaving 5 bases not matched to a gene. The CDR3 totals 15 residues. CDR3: CASSDSRGSTGELFF. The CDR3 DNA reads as TGTGCCAGCAGTGATTCGCGGGGGAGCACCGGGGAGCTGTTTTTT. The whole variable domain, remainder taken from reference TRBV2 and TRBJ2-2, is EPEVTQTPSHQVTQMGQEVILRCVPISNHLYFYWYRQILGQKVEFLVSFYNNEISEKSEIFDDQFSVERPDGSNFTLKIRSTKLEDSAMYFCASSDSRGSTGELFFGEGSRLTVL.

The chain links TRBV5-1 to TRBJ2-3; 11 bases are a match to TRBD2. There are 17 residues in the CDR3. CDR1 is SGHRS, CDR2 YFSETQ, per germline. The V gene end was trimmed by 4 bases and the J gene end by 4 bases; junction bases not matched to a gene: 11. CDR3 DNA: TGCGCCAGCAGCCGATCTGGCACTAGCGGGGGTGCAGATACGCAGTATTTT. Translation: CASSRSGTSGGADTQYF.

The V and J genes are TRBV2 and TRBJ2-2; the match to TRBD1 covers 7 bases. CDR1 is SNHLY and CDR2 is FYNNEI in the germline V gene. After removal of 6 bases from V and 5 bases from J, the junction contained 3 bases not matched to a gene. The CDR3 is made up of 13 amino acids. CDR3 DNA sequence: TGTGCCAGCAGGACAGGGTTTACCGGGGAGCTGTTTTTT. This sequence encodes CASRTGFTGELFF.

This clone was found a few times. Written as DNA, the CDR3 is TGTGCCAGTAGTATCCACTGGCAGGGCGATTCACCCCTCCACTTT. Translated, it gives CASSIHWQGDSPLHF. The rearrangement links TRBV19 to TRBJ1-6, with D tentatively TRBD1 (5 bases). Germline CDR1 and CDR2: LNHDA and SQIVND (reference sequence). V lost 3 bases and J 8 bases, leaving 14 bases between the germline ends. The CDR3 extends over 15 amino acids.

Written as DNA, the CDR3 is TGTGCCACCAGCTACTTTCCACCGATAGCGGGGGCTCCGACCGAGCAGTACTTC. Protein sequence: CATSYFPPIAGAPTEQYF. The chain couples TRBV15 to TRBJ2-7; 9 bases agree with TRBD2. The CDR3 runs 18 residues. CDR1 LNHNV and CDR2 YYDKDF come from the germline V gene (reference sequence). V lost 5 bases and J lost 6; bases outside the gene matches: 20.